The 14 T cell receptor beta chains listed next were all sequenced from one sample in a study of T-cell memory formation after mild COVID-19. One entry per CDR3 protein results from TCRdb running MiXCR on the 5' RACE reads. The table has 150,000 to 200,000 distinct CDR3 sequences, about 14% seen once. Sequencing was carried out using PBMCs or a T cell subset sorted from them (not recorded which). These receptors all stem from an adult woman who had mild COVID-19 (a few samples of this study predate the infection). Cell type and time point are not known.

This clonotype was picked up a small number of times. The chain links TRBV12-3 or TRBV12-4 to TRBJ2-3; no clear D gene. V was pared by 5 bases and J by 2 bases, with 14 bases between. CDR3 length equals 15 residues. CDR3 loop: CASSPLGDTTDTQYF. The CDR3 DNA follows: TGTGCCAGCAGTCCCCTTGGAGACACCACAGATACGCAGTATTTT.

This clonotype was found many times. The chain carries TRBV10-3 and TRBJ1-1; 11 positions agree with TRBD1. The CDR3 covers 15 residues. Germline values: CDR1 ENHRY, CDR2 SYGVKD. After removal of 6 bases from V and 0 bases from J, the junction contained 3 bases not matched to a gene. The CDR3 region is CAIRPGQGVNTEAFF. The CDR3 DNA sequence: TGTGCCATCAGACCGGGACAGGGGGTGAACACTGAAGCTTTCTTT.

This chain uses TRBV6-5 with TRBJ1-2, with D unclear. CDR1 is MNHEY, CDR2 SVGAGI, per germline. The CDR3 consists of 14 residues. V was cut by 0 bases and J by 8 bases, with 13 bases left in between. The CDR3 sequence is CASSYSAQAEGYTF. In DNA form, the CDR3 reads TGTGCCAGCAGTTACTCGGCGCAGGCGGAGGGCTACACCTTC.

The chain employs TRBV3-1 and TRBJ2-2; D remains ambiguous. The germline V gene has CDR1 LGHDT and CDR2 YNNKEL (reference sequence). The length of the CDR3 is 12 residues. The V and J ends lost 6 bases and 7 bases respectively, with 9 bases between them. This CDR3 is CASSPTGGELFF. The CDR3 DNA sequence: TGTGCCAGCAGTCCCACGGGCGGGGAGCTGTTTTTT.

CDR3 amino acids: CASSSPDRVRYNEQFF. The CDR3 coding sequence is TGTGCCAGCAGCTCACCCGACAGGGTACGGTACAATGAGCAGTTCTTC. The chain is built from TRBV7-9 and TRBJ2-1; 7 nucleotides agree with TRBD1. The CDR3 consists of 16 residues. CDR1 is SEHNR, CDR2 FQNEAQ, per germline (reference sequence). Trimming cost V 4 bases and J 4 bases; bases outside gene matches: 10. Supplemented by reference TRBV7-9 and TRBJ2-1, the full variable domain reads DTGVSQNPRHKITKRGQNVTFRCDPISEHNRLYWYRQTLGQGPEFLTYFQNEAQLEKSRLLSDRFSAERPKGSFSTLEIQRTEQGDSAMYLCASSSPDRVRYNEQFFGPGTRLTVL.

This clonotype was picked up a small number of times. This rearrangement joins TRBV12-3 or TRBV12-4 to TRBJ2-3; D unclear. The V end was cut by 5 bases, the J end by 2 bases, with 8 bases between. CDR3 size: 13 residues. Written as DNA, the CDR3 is TGTGCCAGCAGTCCTCCCAACACAGATACGCAGTATTTT. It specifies CASSPPNTDTQYF.

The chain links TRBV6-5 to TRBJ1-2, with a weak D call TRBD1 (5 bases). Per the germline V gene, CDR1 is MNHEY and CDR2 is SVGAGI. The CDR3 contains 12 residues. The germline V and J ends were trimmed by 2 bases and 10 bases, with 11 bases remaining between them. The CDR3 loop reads CASSYTGGAYTF. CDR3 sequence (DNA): TGTGCCAGCAGTTACACGGGCGGGGCCTACACCTTC.

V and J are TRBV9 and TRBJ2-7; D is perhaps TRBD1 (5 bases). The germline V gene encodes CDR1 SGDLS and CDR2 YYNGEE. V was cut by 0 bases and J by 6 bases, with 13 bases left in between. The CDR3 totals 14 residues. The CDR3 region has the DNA TGTGCCAGCAGCGTAGAACCCAAGGGGTCCGAGCAGTACTTC. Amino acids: CASSVEPKGSEQYF.

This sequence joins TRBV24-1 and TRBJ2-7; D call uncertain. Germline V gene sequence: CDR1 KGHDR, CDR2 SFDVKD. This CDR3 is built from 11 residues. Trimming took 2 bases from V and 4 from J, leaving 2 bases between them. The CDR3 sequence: CATSDSYEQYF. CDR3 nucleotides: TGTGCCACCAGTGATTCGTACGAGCAGTACTTC.

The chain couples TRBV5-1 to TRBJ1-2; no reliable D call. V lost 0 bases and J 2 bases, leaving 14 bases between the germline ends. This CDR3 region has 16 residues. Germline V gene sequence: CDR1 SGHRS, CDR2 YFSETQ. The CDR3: CASSLDPGTTNYGYTF. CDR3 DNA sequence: TGCGCCAGCAGCTTGGATCCGGGCACGACCAACTATGGCTACACCTTC.

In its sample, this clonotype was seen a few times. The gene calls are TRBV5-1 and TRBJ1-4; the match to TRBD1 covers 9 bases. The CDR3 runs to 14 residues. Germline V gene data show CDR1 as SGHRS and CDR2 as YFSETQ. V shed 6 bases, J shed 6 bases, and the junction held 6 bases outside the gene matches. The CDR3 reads CASNPGQGHEKLFF. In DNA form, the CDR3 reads TGCGCCAGCAATCCGGGACAGGGACATGAAAAACTGTTTTTT.

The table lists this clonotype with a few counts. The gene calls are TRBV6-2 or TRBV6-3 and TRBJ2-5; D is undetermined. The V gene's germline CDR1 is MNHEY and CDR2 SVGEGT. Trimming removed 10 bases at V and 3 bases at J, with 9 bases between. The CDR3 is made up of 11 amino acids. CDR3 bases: TGTGCCAACACGGAAGAAGAGACCCAGTACTTC. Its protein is CANTEEETQYF.

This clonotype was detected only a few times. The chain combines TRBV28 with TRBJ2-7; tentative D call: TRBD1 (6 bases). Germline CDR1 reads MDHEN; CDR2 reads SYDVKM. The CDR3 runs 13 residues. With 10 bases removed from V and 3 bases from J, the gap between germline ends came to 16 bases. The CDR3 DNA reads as TGTGCCACCTCCCTCAGGGGAAACTACGAGCAGTACTTC. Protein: CATSLRGNYEQYF.

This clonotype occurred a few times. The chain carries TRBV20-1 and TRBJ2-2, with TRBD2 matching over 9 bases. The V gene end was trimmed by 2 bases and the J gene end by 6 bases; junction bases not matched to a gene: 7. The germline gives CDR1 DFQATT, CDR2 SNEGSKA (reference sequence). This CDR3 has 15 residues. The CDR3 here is CSARSSGRKSGELFF. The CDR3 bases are TGCAGTGCTAGATCGAGCGGGAGGAAGTCCGGGGAGCTGTTTTTT.